This T cell receptor (beta chain) came from a study of T cells in Graves' hyperthyroidism and ophthalmopathy. At the level of the study: Peripheral blood was drawn at first diagnosis, prior to all treatment. Whole-study results and caveats: Ophthalmopathy was separated from stable hyperthyroidism by a 13 V-J model.

The authors deemed Graves' hyperthyroidism stable absent ophthalmopathy progression within 18 months. Over 8 ml fresh peripheral blood yielded the PBMCs. A note on this clonotype: The antigen remains undetermined.

TCR beta CDR3 regions were amplified from RNA transcripts. The HTBI set primed first-round TCR CDR3 RT-PCR. TCRdb reanalysed the multiplex PCR reads using MiXCR and keeps one entry per CDR3 protein. The data show 300,000 to 400,000 distinct CDR3 sequences, about 20% seen once. This sequence was found in a woman aged 45 to 65 with Graves' hyperthyroidism. Input material: blood.

This chain's CDR3 is CSVEDKSYEQYF. For the CDR3, the DNA is TGCAGCGTTGAAGATAAATCCTACGAGCAGTACTTC. The V gene is TRBV29-1, the J gene TRBJ2-7; no firm D call. V was clipped by 0 bases and J by 1 base, with 4 bases between them. CDR1 is SQVTM, CDR2 ANQGSEA, per germline. This CDR3 comprises 12 residues.